These T cell receptor beta chains were read from a single sample in a study of CD8+CD57+ T cells in acquired aplastic anemia. From the reads, TCRdb called clonotypes with MiXCR, one entry per CDR3 protein. Among about 98,000 distinct CDR3 sequences, around 68% were seen once, and the ten largest hold approximately 65%. Sequencing was carried out using sorted CD4+, CD8+, or CD8+CD57+ T cells (not recorded which) from PBMCs. These receptors originate from a human donor with aplastic anemia. CDR3s include the opening cysteine and the closing phenylalanine or tryptophan. Fields, in order: clone size, V gene, J gene, D gene, CDR3 protein, CDR3 DNA. A D gene is named only where the DNA matches it firmly. Clone size is given for some rows only: seen once, a few or many times, or a class if the clone is expanded.

>.|TRBV5-1|TRBJ2-3|.
CASSPTSSPIPTDTQYF
TGCGCCAGCAGCCCGACCTCCTCGCCAATTCCCACAGATACGCAGTATTTT
>.|TRBV11-2|TRBJ1-3|.
CASSLRPFGNTIYF
TGTGCCAGCAGCTTACGTCCCTTTGGAAACACCATATATTTT
>.|TRBV15|TRBJ1-5|.
CATSRIYSNQPQHF
TGTGCCACCAGCAGAATTTATAGCAATCAGCCCCAGCATTTT
>.|TRBV7-6|TRBJ2-7|.
CASSLSQAYEQYF
TGTGCCAGCAGCTTATCGCAGGCCTACGAGCAGTACTTC
>few|TRBV20-1|TRBJ2-3|TRBD2
CSARDTSAEGDTQYF
TGCAGTGCTAGAGACACTAGCGCGGAGGGCGATACGCAGTATTTT
>.|TRBV20-1|TRBJ1-6|.
CSPRAERKGTGSPLHF
TGCAGTCCCAGAGCGGAGAGAAAGGGAACCGGTTCACCCCTCCACTTT
>.|TRBV9|TRBJ2-5|.
CASSVGGGNRQETQYF
TGTGCCAGCAGCGTAGGAGGCGGGAATAGGCAAGAGACCCAGTACTTC
>.|TRBV20-1|TRBJ2-7|.
CSARGTAGIPEQYF
TGCAGTGCTAGAGGGACGGCGGGTATCCCCGAGCAGTACTTC
>.|TRBV20-1|TRBJ2-7|TRBD2
CSVNPVEASGIYEQYF
TGCAGTGTTAATCCGGTCGAGGCTAGCGGAATCTACGAGCAGTACTTC
>.|TRBV15|TRBJ1-2|.
CATSRTGDGYTF
TGTGCCACCAGCAGGACAGGTGATGGCTACACCTTC
>.|TRBV15|TRBJ2-4|.
CATKPGSGNIQYF
TGTGCCACCAAGCCGGGCAGCGGAAACATTCAGTACTTC
>.|TRBV20-1|TRBJ2-1|TRBD2
CSAREASGRALYNEQFF
TGCAGTGCTAGAGAGGCTAGCGGGAGGGCTCTATACAATGAGCAGTTCTTC
>.|TRBV19|TRBJ2-7|TRBD1
CASIPGQGPYEQYF
TGTGCCAGTATACCGGGACAGGGTCCCTACGAGCAGTACTTC
>.|TRBV24-1|TRBJ2-2|TRBD1
CAPVGQANTGELFF
TGTGCCCCAGTCGGACAGGCGAACACCGGGGAGCTGTTTTTT
>.|TRBV7-9|TRBJ2-7|TRBD2
CASSIGLAGGEQYF
TGTGCCAGTAGTATCGGACTAGCGGGAGGTGAGCAGTACTTC
>.|TRBV7-3|TRBJ2-3|.
CASSPATDTQYF
TGTGCCAGCAGCCCTGCCACAGATACGCAGTATTTT
>.|TRBV20-1|TRBJ1-1|.
CSARDRHGGTEAFF
TGCAGTGCTAGAGATCGGCATGGGGGCACTGAAGCTTTCTTT
>.|TRBV19|TRBJ2-3|.
CASSSHADPQYF
TGTGCCAGTAGTAGCCACGCGGATCCGCAGTATTTT
>once|TRBV2|TRBJ1-3|TRBD1
CASSLTGGAGGGNTIYF
TGTGCCAGCAGTCTGACAGGGGGCGCGGGTGGTGGAAACACCATATATTTT
>.|TRBV10-3|TRBJ2-7|.
CATLEAYEQYF
TGTGCCACCCTTGAGGCCTACGAGCAGTACTTC
>.|TRBV7-9|TRBJ2-7|.
CASSLAQTEYEQYF
TGTGCCAGCAGCTTAGCGCAGACGGAATACGAGCAGTACTTC
>few|TRBV10-3|TRBJ1-2|.
CAIGARDDYGYTF
TGTGCCATCGGGGCCAGGGACGACTATGGCTACACCTTC
>.|TRBV29-1|TRBJ2-7|.
CSVEDRDNYEQYF
TGCAGCGTTGAAGATCGGGACAACTACGAGCAGTACTTC
>.|TRBV20-1|TRBJ1-2|.
CSASSPLGRTNYGYTF
TGCAGTGCTAGTTCTCCGTTGGGTAGGACTAACTATGGCTACACCTTC
>.|TRBV5-1|TRBJ2-3|TRBD2
CASSDSGSSADTQYF
TGCGCCAGCAGCGATAGCGGGAGCTCGGCAGATACGCAGTATTTT
>.|TRBV12-3/TRBV12-4|TRBJ1-1|.
CASRNFMNTEAFF
TGTGCCAGCCGGAACTTCATGAACACTGAAGCTTTCTTT
>.|TRBV20-1|TRBJ2-7|TRBD1
CSARSDRGATYEQYF
TGCAGTGCTAGGTCGGACAGGGGAGCTACCTACGAGCAGTACTTC
>few|TRBV2|TRBJ1-3|.
CASSEAPGFNIYF
TGTGCCAGCAGTGAAGCTCCGGGGTTTAACATATATTTT
>few|TRBV10-1|TRBJ2-7|TRBD2
CASSEAGGPFEQYF
TGCGCCAGCAGTGAGGCGGGAGGGCCTTTCGAGCAGTACTTC
>.|TRBV2|TRBJ1-1|.
CASRPSRNTEAFF
TGTGCCAGCAGACCCAGCAGAAACACTGAAGCTTTCTTT
>few|TRBV12-3/TRBV12-4|TRBJ1-2|.
CASTPAGQGGYTF
TGTGCCAGCACCCCTGCGGGGCAGGGTGGCTACACCTTC
>.|TRBV20-1|TRBJ2-5|.
CSAGLGGRDQETQYF
TGCAGTGCGGGGCTCGGGGGCCGTGACCAAGAGACCCAGTACTTC
>.|TRBV29-1|TRBJ2-7|.
CSVEDRRGYEQYF
TGCAGCGTTGAAGATCGTAGGGGATACGAGCAGTACTTC
>few|TRBV20-1|TRBJ2-2|.
CSARRQIPNTGELFF
TGCAGTGCTAGAAGACAGATACCGAACACCGGGGAGCTGTTTTTT
>.|TRBV9|TRBJ2-1|.
CASSEGPGTEQFF
TGTGCCAGCAGCGAGGGGCCGGGGACTGAGCAGTTCTTC
>.|TRBV7-9|TRBJ1-1|.
CASSSSRSDTEAFF
TGTGCCAGCAGCTCCTCCCGGTCCGACACTGAAGCTTTCTTT
>.|TRBV20-1|TRBJ2-1|.
CSAEVGDYNEQFF
TGCAGTGCTGAGGTTGGGGACTACAATGAGCAGTTCTTC
>.|TRBV9|TRBJ2-7|.
CASSVDQGLGYEQYF
TGTGCCAGCAGCGTAGATCAGGGGTTAGGCTACGAGCAGTACTTC
>.|TRBV2|TRBJ1-1|TRBD1
CASTLTGDHTEAFF
TGTGCCAGCACTTTGACAGGGGACCACACTGAAGCTTTCTTT
>few|TRBV10-3|TRBJ1-5|.
CAISELNQPQHF
TGTGCCATCAGTGAGTTAAATCAGCCCCAGCATTTT
>.|TRBV10-1|TRBJ2-1|.
CASSDRGGWDEQFF
TGCGCCAGCAGTGATAGAGGAGGTTGGGATGAGCAGTTCTTC
>.|TRBV15|TRBJ2-5|.
CATSRDPHPTETQYF
TGTGCCACCAGCAGAGATCCCCACCCAACGGAGACCCAGTACTTC
>few|TRBV10-3|TRBJ2-1|.
CAISAQGGNEQFF
TGTGCCATCAGTGCACAGGGAGGCAATGAGCAGTTCTTC